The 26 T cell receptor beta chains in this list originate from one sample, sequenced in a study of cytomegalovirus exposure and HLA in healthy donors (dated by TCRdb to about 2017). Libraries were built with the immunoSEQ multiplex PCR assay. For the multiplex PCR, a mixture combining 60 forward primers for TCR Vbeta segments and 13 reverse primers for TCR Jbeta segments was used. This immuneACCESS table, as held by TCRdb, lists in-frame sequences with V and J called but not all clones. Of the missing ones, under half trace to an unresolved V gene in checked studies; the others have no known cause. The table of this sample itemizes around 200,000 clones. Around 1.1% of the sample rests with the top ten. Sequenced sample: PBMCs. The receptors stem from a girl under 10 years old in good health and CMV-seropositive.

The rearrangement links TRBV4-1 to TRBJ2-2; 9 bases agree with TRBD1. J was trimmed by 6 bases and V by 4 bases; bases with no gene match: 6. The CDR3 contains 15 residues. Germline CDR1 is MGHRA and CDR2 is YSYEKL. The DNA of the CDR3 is TGCGCCAGCAGCCGAGAGGGACAGGGCGCCGGGGAGCTGTTTTTT. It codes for CASSREGQGAGELFF.

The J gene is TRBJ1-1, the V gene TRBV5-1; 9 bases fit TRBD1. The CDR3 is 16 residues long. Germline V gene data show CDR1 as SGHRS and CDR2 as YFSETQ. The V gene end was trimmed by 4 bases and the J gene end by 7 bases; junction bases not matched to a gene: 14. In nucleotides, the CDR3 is TGCGCCAGCAGCAACGTAGCGGGACAGGGTGACAGTGAAGCTTTCTTT. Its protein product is CASSNVAGQGDSEAFF.

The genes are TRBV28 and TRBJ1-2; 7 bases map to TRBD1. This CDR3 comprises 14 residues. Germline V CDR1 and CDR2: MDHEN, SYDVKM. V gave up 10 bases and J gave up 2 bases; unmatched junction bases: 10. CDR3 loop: CATQGTALNYGYTF. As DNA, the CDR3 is TGTGCCACCCAAGGGACAGCACTGAACTATGGCTACACCTTC.

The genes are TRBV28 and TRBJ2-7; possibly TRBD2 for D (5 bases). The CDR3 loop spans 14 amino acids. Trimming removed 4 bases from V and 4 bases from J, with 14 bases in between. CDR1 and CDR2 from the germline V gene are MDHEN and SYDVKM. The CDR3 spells CASSSGNHHYEQYF. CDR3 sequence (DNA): TGTGCCAGCAGTTCCGGGAACCATCATTACGAGCAGTACTTC.

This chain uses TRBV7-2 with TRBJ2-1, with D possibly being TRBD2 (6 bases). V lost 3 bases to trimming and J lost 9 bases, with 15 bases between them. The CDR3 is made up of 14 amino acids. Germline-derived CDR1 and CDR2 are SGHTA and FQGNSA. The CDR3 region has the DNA TGTGCCAGCAGCTTGCAGACGACTAGAGTTGAGCAGTTCTTC. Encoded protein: CASSLQTTRVEQFF.

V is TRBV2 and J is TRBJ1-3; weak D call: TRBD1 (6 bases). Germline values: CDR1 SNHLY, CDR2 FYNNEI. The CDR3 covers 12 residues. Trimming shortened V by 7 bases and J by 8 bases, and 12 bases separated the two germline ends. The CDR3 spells CASKRQADTIYF. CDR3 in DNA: TGTGCCAGCAAAAGACAGGCGGACACCATATATTTT.

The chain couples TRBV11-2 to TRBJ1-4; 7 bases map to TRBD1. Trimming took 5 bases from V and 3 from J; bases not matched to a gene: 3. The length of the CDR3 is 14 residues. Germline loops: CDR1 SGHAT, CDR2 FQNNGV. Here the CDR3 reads CASSPGTANEKLFF. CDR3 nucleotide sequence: TGTGCCAGCAGCCCCGGGACAGCTAATGAAAAACTGTTTTTT.

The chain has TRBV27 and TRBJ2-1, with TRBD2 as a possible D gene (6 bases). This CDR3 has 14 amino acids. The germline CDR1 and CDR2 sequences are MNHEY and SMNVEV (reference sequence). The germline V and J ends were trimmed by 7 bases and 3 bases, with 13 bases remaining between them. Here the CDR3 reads CASNSGLDYNEQFF. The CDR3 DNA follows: TGTGCCAGCAATTCGGGACTGGACTACAATGAGCAGTTCTTC.

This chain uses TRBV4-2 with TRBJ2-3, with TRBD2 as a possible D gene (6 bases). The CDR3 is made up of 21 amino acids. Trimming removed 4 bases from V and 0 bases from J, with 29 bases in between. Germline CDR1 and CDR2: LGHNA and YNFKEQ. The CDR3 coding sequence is TGTGCCAGCAGCCGGAGGGGCCGGGCGGAATCAACAAGTGCTAGCACAGATACGCAGTATTTT. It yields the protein CASSRRGRAESTSASTDTQYF.

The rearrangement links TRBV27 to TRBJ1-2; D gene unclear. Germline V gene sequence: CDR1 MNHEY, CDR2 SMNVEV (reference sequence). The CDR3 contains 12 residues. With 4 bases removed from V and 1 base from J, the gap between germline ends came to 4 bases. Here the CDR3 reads CASSSHNYGYTF. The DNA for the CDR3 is TGTGCCAGCAGTTCCCATAACTATGGCTACACCTTC.

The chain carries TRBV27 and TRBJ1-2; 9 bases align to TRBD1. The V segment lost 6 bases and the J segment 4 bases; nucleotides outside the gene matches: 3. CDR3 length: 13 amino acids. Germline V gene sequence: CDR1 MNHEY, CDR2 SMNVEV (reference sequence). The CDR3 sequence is CASSLDRGYGYTF. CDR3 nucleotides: TGTGCCAGCAGCTTGGACAGGGGCTATGGCTACACCTTC.

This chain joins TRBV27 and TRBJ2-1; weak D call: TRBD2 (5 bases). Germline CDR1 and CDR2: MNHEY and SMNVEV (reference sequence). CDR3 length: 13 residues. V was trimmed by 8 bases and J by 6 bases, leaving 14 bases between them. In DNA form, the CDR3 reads TGTGCCAGCGGAGGTTGGGTTGCCAATGAGCAGTTCTTC. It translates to CASGGWVANEQFF.

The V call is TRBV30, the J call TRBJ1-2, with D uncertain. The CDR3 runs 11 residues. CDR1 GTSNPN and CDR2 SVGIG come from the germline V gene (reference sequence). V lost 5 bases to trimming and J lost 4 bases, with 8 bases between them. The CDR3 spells CAWATVYGYTF. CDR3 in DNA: TGTGCCTGGGCTACGGTCTATGGCTACACCTTC. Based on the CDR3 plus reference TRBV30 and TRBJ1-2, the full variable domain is SQTIHQWPATLVQPVGSPLSLECTVEGTSNPNLYWYRQAAGRGLQLLFYSVGIGQISSEVPQNLSASRPQDRQFILSSKKLLLSDSGFYLCAWATVYGYTFGSGTRLTVV.

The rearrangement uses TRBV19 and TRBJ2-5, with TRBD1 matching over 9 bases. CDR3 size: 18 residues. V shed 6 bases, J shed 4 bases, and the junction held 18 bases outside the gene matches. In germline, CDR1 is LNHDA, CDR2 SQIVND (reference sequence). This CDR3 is CASSSTGTGMWTGETQYF. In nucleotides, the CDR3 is TGTGCCAGTAGCTCTACCGGGACAGGGATGTGGACTGGAGAGACCCAGTACTTC.

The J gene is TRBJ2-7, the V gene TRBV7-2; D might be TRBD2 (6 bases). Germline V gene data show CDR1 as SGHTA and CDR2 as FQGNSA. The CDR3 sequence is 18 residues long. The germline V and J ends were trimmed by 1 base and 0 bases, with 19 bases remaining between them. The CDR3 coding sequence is TGTGCCAGCAGCTTAGTGGGCCAGCGGGCGACGAGCTCCTACGAGCAGTACTTC. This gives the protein CASSLVGQRATSSYEQYF. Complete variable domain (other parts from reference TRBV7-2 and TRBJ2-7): GAGVSQSPSNKVTEKGKDVELRCDPISGHTALYWYRQSLGQGLEFLIYFQGNSAPDKSGLPSDRFSAERTGGSVSTLTIQRTQQEDSAVYLCASSLVGQRATSSYEQYFGPGTRLTVT.

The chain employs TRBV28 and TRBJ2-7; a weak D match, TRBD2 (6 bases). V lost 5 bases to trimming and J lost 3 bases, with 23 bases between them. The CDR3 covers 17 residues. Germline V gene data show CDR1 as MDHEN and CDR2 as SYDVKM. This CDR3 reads CASSQDARGGEVYEQYF. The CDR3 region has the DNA TGTGCCAGCAGTCAGGATGCTAGAGGCGGGGAGGTCTACGAGCAGTACTTC.

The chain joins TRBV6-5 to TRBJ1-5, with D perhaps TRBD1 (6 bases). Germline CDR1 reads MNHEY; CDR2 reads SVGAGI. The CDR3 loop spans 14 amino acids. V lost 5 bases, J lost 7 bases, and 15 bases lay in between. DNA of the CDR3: TGTGCCAGCAGTATGGGGGGGCGGCAGCAGCCCCAGCATTTT. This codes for CASSMGGRQQPQHF.

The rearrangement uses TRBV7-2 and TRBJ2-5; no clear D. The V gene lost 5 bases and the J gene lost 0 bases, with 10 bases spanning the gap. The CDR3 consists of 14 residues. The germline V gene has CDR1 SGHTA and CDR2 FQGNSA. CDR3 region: CASSRERNQETQYF. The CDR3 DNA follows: TGTGCCAGCAGCCGAGAGCGCAACCAAGAGACCCAGTACTTC.

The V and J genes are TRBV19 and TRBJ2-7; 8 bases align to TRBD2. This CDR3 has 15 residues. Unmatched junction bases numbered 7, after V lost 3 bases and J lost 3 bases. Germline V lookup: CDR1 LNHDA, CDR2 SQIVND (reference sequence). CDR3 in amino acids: CASSMFGGRSYEQYF. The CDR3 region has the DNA TGTGCCAGTAGTATGTTTGGCGGGAGGAGCTACGAGCAGTACTTC.

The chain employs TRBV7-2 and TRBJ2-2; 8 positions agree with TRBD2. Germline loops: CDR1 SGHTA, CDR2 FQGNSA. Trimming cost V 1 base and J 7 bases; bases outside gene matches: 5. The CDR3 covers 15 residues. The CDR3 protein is CASSLDGRAHGELFF. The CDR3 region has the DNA TGTGCCAGCAGCTTAGACGGGAGGGCCCACGGGGAGCTGTTTTTT.

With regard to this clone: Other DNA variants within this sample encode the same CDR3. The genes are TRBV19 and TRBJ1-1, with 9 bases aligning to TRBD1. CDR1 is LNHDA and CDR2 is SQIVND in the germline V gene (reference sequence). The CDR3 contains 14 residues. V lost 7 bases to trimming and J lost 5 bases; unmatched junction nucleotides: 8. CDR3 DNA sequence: TGTGCCAGTAACAAACAGGGGGCGGCTACTGAAGCTTTCTTT. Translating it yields CASNKQGAATEAFF.

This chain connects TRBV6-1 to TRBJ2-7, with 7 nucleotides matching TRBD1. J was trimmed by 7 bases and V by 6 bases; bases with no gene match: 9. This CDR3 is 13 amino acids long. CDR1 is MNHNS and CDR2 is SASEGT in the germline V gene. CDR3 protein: CASRTTGVGEQYF. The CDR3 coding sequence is TGTGCCAGCAGAACTACAGGGGTGGGGGAGCAGTACTTC.

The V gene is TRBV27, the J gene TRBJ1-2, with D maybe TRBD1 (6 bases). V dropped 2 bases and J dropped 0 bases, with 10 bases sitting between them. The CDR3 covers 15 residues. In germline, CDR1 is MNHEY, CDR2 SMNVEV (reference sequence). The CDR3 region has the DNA TGTGCCAGCAGTTTAGCAGGGGTGCCTAACTATGGCTACACCTTC. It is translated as CASSLAGVPNYGYTF.

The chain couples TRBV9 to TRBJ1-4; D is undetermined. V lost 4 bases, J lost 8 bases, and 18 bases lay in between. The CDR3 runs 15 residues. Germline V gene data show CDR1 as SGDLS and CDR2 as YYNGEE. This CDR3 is CASSLGDLWEEKLFF. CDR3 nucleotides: TGTGCCAGCAGCCTAGGAGATTTGTGGGAGGAAAAACTGTTTTTT.

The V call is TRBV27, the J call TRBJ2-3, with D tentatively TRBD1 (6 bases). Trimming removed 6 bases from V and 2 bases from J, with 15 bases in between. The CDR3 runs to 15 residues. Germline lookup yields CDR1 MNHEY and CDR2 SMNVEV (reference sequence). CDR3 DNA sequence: TGTGCCAGCAGCCAAGAGAGGACAGCCACAGATACGCAGTATTTT. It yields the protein CASSQERTATDTQYF.

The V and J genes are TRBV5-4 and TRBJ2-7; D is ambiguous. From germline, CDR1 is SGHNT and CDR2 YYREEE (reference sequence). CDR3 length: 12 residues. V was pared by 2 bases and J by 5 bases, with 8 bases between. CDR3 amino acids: CASSFGSDEQYF. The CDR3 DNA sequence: TGTGCCAGCAGCTTCGGCAGCGACGAGCAGTACTTC.